This T cell receptor (beta chain) was obtained from a study of T cells after yellow fever vaccination. Study-wide points: Most primary-vaccination clones reappeared after the booster (just under 98% CD4, roughly 88% CD8). Researchers noted that a small share of clonotypes showed up in both CD4 and CD8 compartments.

This clonotype occurred a few times. What it binds is not known. 5'RACE template switching added a universal primer site and UMIs to TCR cDNA. TCRdb re-called the 5' RACE reads with MiXCR, one entry per CDR3 protein. The sample shows around 610,000 distinct CDR3 sequences, about 14% of them seen only once. The CDR3 is made up of 13 amino acids. V was cut by 5 bases and J by 1 base, with 9 bases left in between. Germline V gene sequence: CDR1 MDHEN, CDR2 SYDVKM. This rearrangement joins TRBV28 to TRBJ2-7; D is ambiguous. The sequencing used PBMCs, collected on the day of the yellow fever booster vaccination. The sequence was collected from a young man who received the YFV17D yellow fever vaccine. CDR3 sequence (DNA): TGTGCCAGCAGTCTGGTAGATTCCTACGAGCAGTACTTC. This sequence encodes CASSLVDSYEQYF.